This T cell receptor (beta chain) comes out of a study of shared clonotypes between healthy human individuals. On the study more broadly: There were three CD4 naive, three CD4 memory, two CD8 naive and one CD8 memory plates per donor.

Study-level points and caveats: Rarefaction demonstrated incomplete sorted-subset sequencing despite large depth.

This clone has more than one count but fewer than ten. Antigen: not known. CD4+ cells were split into CD45RA+ naive and CD45RA-negative memory subsets. Only in-frame clones appear in the TCRdb table, and some are missing; sequencing was by immunoSEQ multiplex PCR. The sample contains roughly 700,000 clones, roughly 70% of which appear only once. J gave up 4 bases and V 2 bases, and 5 bases lay outside the gene matches. Germline CDR1 is SGHTA and CDR2 is FQGNSA. The CDR3 has 16 amino acids. This receptor was taken from a woman aged 25 to 39 in good health. Sequencing was carried out using memory CD4+ T cells sorted from blood. Stated subset: CD45RA-negative fraction. The J gene is TRBJ2-2, the V gene TRBV7-2; 9 nucleotides line up with TRBD2. CDR3 sequence reads: CASSLSGTSSTGELFF. In DNA, the CDR3 is TGTGCCAGCAGCTTATCCGGGACTAGCAGCACCGGGGAGCTGTTTTTT.